The entry below gives a single T cell receptor beta chain sequence along with its context. The antigen remains unidentified. The data originate from a study of cytomegalovirus exposure and HLA in healthy donors. Whole-study context: Out of around 360 genotyped donors, about 84% belonged to the Caucasian-associated ancestry cluster. Study observations and caveats: Equally common other TCR beta chains were less clonally expanded than HLA-associated ones, a later analysis found.

The PCR contained 60 Vbeta and 13 Jbeta primers. Profiled with immunoSEQ multiplex PCR; TCRdb holds only in-frame clones, not every one. This table holds over 110,000 clones, about 80% found once. Germline V gene sequence: CDR1 SGHRS, CDR2 YFSETQ. The CDR3 loop spans 13 amino acids. V lost 1 base, J lost 5 bases, and 1 base stayed unmatched. The V and J genes are TRBV5-1 and TRBJ1-2; the match to TRBD1 covers 8 bases. Source material: PBMCs. The origin of this receptor is a woman in her fifties or sixties in good health and CMV-seropositive. CDR3 coding DNA: TGCGCCAGCAGCTTGCGACAGGGGTATGGCTACACCTTC. Protein product: CASSLRQGYGYTF.